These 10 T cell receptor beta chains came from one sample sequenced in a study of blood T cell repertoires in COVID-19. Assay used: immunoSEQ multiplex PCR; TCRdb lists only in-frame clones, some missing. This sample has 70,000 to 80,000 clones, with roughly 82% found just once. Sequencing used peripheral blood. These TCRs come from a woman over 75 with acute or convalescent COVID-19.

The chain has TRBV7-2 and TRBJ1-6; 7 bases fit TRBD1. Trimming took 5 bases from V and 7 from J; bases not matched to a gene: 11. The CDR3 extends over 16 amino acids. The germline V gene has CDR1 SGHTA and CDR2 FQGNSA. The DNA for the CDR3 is TGTGCCAGCAGCACCCGACAGGGTAGGGCCAATTCACCCCTCCACTTT. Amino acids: CASSTRQGRANSPLHF.

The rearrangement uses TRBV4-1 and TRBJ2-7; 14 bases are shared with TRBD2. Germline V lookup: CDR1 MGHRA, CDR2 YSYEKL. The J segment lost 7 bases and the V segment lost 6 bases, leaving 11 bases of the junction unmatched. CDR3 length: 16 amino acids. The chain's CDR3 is CASSPLDRTSGREQYF. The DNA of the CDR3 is TGCGCCAGCAGTCCGCTAGACAGGACTAGCGGGAGGGAGCAGTACTTC.

The CDR3 loop reads CASSPQGSYGYTF. The CDR3, as DNA: TGTGCCAGCAGCCCACAGGGCTCTTATGGCTACACCTTC. The V and J genes are TRBV2 and TRBJ1-2; a possible D gene is TRBD1 (6 bases). There are 13 residues in the CDR3. V lost 6 bases to trimming and J lost 5 bases, with 13 bases between them. Germline lookup yields CDR1 SNHLY and CDR2 FYNNEI.

The CDR3 DNA sequence: TGTGCCATCAGTTCCGGAGCGGGAGGGTCCTACAATGAGCAGTTCTTC. Its protein is CAISSGAGGSYNEQFF. This sequence joins TRBV10-3 and TRBJ2-1; TRBD2 aligns across 10 bases. The CDR3 loop spans 16 amino acids. Germline CDR1 is ENHRY and CDR2 is SYGVKD. Unmatched junction bases numbered 5, after V lost 5 bases and J lost 1 base.

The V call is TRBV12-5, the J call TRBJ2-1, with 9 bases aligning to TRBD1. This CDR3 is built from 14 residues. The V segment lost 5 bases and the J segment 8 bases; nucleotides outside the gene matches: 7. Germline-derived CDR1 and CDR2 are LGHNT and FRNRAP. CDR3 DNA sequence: TGTGCTAGTGGTGCCGGGACAGGGTTCCATGAGCAGTTCTTC. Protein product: CASGAGTGFHEQFF. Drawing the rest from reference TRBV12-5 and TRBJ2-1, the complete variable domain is DARVTQTPRHKVTEMGQEVTMRCQPILGHNTVFWYRQTMMQGLELLAYFRNRAPLDDSGMPKDRFSAEMPDATLATLKIQPSEPRDSAVYFCASGAGTGFHEQFFGPGTRLTVL.

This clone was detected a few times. CDR3 sequence reads: CASSSRAGGVPQFF. Here the CDR3 DNA reads TGCGCCAGCAGCTCGCGCGCGGGAGGGGTTCCGCAGTTCTTC. This chain uses TRBV5-1 with TRBJ2-1; 9 bases agree with TRBD2. This CDR3 is built from 14 residues. V lost 3 bases to trimming and J lost 12 bases; unmatched junction nucleotides: 10. Germline CDR1 and CDR2: SGHRS and YFSETQ.

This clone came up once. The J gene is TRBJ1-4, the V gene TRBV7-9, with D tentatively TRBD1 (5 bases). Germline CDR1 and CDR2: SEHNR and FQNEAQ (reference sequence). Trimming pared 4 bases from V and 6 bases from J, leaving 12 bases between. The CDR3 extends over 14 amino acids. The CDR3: CASSSDITDEKLFF. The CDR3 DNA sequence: TGTGCCAGCAGCTCGGACATCACCGATGAAAAACTGTTTTTT. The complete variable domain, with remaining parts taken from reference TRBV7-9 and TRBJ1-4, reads DTGVSQNPRHKITKRGQNVTFRCDPISEHNRLYWYRQTLGQGPEFLTYFQNEAQLEKSRLLSDRFSAERPKGSFSTLEIQRTEQGDSAMYLCASSSDITDEKLFFGSGTQLSVL.

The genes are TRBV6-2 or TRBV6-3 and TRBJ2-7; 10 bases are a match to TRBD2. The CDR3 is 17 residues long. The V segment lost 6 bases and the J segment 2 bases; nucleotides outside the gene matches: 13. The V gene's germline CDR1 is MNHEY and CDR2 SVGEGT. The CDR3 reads CASSGVRTSGKTYEQYF. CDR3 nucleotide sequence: TGTGCCAGCAGCGGGGTGAGGACTAGCGGAAAAACCTACGAGCAGTACTTC.

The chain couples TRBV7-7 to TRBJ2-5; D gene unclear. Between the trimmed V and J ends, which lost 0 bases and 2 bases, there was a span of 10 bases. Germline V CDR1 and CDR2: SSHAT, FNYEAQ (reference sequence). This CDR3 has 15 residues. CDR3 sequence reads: CASSLAPANQETQYF. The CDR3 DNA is TGTGCCAGCAGCTTAGCGCCCGCTAATCAAGAGACCCAGTACTTC.

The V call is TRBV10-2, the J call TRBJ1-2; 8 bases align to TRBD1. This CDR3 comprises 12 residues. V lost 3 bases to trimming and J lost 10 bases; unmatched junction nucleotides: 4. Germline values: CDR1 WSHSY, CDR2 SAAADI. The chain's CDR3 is CASSERDRYYTF. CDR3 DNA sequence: TGCGCCAGCAGTGAAAGGGACAGGTACTACACCTTC.